This T cell receptor (beta chain) derives from a study of cytomegalovirus exposure and HLA in healthy donors. Study observations and caveats: In a later analysis, at a false discovery rate of 0.05, 15,000 to 20,000 TCR beta sequences matched HLA alleles. The authors enumerated roughly 180 TCR beta chains as linked to cytomegalovirus.

Germline CDR1 reads LNHDA; CDR2 reads SQIVND (reference sequence). With 5 bases removed from V and 10 bases from J, the gap between germline ends came to 17 bases. The CDR3 consists of 13 residues. With 60 Vbeta and 13 Jbeta primers, the PCR was carried out. Clones were sequenced by immunoSEQ multiplex PCR, and TCRdb holds only the in-frame ones, with some missing. The table includes approximately 82,000 clones, 10% detected once. Concerning this clone itself: Its target is unknown.

This TCR came from a man aged 55 to 69 in good health and CMV-seropositive. The rearrangement links TRBV19 to TRBJ1-1; D gene uncertain. Input material: PBMCs. The CDR3 coding sequence is TGTGCCAGTAGTCTTTCCCTAGACTTATCAGCTTTCTTT. It is translated as CASSLSLDLSAFF. Combining the CDR3 with reference TRBV19 and TRBJ1-1 gives the whole variable domain DGGITQSPKYLFRKEGQNVTLSCEQNLNHDAMYWYRQDPGQGLRLIYYSQIVNDFQKGDIAEGYSVSREKKESFPLTVTSAQKNPTAFYLCASSLSLDLSAFFGQGTRLTVV.